Below are 4 T cell receptor beta chains sequenced from a single sample in a study of blood T cell repertoires in COVID-19. Profiling relied on immunoSEQ multiplex PCR, and the TCRdb table lists in-frame clones only, not all of them. The repertoire holds 200,000 to 250,000 clones, more than 80% seen once, with 1.3% in the top ten. Input material: peripheral blood. These receptors were taken from a woman in her 30s with COVID-19, enrolled during active disease.

The chain joins TRBV7-9 to TRBJ2-2; possibly TRBD2 for D (6 bases). CDR1 SEHNR and CDR2 FQNEAQ come from the germline V gene (reference sequence). V was shortened by 7 bases and J by 5 bases, with 8 bases between the two germline ends. The CDR3 covers 12 residues. CDR3 amino acids: CASIGGTGELFF. The DNA of the CDR3 is TGTGCCAGCATCGGGGGAACCGGGGAGCTGTTTTTT.

This rearrangement joins TRBV7-9 to TRBJ2-5; TRBD1 matches at 7 bases. CDR3 length: 16 amino acids. CDR1 and CDR2 from the germline V gene are SEHNR and FQNEAQ (reference sequence). V shed 5 bases and J 4 bases; nucleotides not matched to a gene: 13. Here the CDR3 reads CASSPSPTGKGETQYF. DNA of the CDR3: TGTGCCAGCAGCCCCAGCCCGACAGGGAAAGGAGAGACCCAGTACTTC. The whole variable domain, filled in from reference TRBV7-9 and TRBJ2-5, reads DTGVSQNPRHKITKRGQNVTFRCDPISEHNRLYWYRQTLGQGPEFLTYFQNEAQLEKSRLLSDRFSAERPKGSFSTLEIQRTEQGDSAMYLCASSPSPTGKGETQYFGPGTRLLVL.

The chain has TRBV7-2 and TRBJ2-7, with a weak D call TRBD2 (6 bases). Germline assignment: CDR1 SGHTA and CDR2 FQGNSA. The CDR3 is made up of 18 amino acids. The V gene lost 3 bases and the J gene lost 0 bases, with 21 bases spanning the gap. DNA for the CDR3: TGTGCCAGCAGCTTTGGAGATCCGCGGGACTCGAGCTCCTACGAGCAGTACTTC. It is translated as CASSFGDPRDSSSYEQYF. The full variable domain, with the rest looked up from reference TRBV7-2 and TRBJ2-7, is GAGVSQSPSNKVTEKGKDVELRCDPISGHTALYWYRQSLGQGLEFLIYFQGNSAPDKSGLPSDRFSAERTGGSVSTLTIQRTQQEDSAVYLCASSFGDPRDSSSYEQYFGPGTRLTVT.

This clone was observed many times. This chain links TRBV11-2 with TRBJ2-2; D unresolved. The CDR3 is 15 amino acids. Trimming took off 6 bases at V and 6 bases at J, with 17 bases between the two ends. Germline loops: CDR1 SGHAT, CDR2 FQNNGV. The CDR3 is CASRSREAPPGELFF. CDR3 nucleotides: TGTGCCAGCAGGTCCCGCGAGGCTCCCCCCGGGGAGCTGTTTTTT.